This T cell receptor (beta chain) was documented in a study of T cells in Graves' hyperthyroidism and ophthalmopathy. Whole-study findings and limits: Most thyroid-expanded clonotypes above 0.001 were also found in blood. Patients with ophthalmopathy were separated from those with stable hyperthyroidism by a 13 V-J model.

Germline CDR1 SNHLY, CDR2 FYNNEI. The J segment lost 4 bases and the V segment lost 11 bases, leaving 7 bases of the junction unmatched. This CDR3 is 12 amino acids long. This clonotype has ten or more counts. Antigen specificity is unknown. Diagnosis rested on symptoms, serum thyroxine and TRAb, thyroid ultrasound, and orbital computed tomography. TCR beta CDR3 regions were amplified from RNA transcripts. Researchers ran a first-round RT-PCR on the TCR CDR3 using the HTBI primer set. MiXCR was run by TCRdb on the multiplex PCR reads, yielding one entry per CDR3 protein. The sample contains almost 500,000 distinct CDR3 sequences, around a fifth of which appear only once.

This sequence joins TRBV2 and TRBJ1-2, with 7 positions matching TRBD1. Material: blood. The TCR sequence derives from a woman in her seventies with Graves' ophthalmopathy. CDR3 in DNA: TGTGCCCTACAGGGGCCCCTCTATGGCTACACCTTC. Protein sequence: CALQGPLYGYTF.